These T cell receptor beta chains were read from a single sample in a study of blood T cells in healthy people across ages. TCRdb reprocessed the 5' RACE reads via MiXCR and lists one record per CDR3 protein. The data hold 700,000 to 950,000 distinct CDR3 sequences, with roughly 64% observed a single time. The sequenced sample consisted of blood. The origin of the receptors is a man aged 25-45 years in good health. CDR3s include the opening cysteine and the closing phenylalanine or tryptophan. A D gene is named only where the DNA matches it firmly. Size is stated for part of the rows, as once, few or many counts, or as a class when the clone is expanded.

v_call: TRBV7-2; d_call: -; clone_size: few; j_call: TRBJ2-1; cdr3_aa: CASSSAGGINEQFF; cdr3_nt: TGTGCCAGCAGCTCCGCCGGGGGAATCAATGAGCAGTTCTTC
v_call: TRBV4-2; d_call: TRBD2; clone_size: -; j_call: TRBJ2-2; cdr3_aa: CASSPLTSPLGTGELFF; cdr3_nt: TGTGCCAGCAGCCCACTGACTAGCCCTCTCGGGACCGGGGAGCTGTTTTTT
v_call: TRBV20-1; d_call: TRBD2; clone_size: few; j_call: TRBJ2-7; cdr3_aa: CSARVSGTADEQYF; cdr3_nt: TGCAGTGCTAGAGTCAGCGGGACTGCTGACGAGCAGTACTTC
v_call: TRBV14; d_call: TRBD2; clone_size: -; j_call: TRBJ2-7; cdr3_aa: CASSQDPSGGFHEQYF; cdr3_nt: TGTGCCAGCAGCCAAGATCCTAGCGGGGGGTTCCACGAGCAGTACTTC
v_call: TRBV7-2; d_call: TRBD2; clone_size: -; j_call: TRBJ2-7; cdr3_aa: CASSRTSGSLSYEQYF; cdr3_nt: TGTGCCAGCAGCAGAACTAGCGGGAGTCTCTCTTACGAGCAGTACTTC
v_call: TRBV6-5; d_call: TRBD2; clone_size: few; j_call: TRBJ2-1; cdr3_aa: CASSTAGGGTYNEQFF; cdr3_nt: TGTGCCAGCAGTACTGCAGGCGGGGGGACCTACAATGAGCAGTTCTTC
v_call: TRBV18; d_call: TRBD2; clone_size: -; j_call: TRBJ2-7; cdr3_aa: CASGSLATNNEQYF; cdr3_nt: TGTGCCAGCGGTTCACTAGCGACAAACAATGAGCAGTACTTC
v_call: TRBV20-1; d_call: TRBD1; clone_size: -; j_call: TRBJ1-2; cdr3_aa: CSASGTANYGYTF; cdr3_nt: TGCAGTGCTAGCGGGACAGCTAACTATGGCTACACCTTC
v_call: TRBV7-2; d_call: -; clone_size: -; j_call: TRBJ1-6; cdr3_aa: CASSSGPGSNSPLHF; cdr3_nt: TGTGCCAGCAGCTCAGGCCCGGGGAGTAATTCACCCCTCCACTTT
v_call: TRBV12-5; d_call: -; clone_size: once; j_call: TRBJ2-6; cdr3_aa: CASGLVGANVLTF; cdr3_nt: TGTGCTAGTGGTTTGGTTGGGGCCAACGTCCTGACTTTC
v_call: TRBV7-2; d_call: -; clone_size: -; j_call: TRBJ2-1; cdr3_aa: CASSLAQDSYNEQFF; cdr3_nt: TGTGCCAGCAGCTTAGCACAGGACAGCTACAATGAGCAGTTCTTC
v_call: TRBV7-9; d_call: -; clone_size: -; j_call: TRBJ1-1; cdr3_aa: CASSPMTLTEAFF; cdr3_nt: TGTGCCAGCAGCCCTATGACTTTAACTGAAGCTTTCTTT
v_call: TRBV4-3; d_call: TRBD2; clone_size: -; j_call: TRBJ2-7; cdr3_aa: CAGSQDWAGGIAYEQYF; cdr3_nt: TGCGCCGGCAGCCAAGATTGGGCGGGGGGAATAGCCTACGAGCAGTACTTC
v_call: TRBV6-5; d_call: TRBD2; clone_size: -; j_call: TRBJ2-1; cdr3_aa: CASSQAGTITNEQFF; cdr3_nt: TGTGCCAGCAGTCAAGCCGGGACTATCACCAATGAGCAGTTCTTC
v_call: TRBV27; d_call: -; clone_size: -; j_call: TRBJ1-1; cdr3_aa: CASVGTEAFF; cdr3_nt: TGTGCCAGCGTCGGGACTGAAGCTTTCTTT
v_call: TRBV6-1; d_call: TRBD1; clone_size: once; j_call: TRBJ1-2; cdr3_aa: CASSERTGDYGYTF; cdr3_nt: TGTGCCAGCAGTGAACGGACAGGGGACTATGGCTACACCTTC